This section outlines one TCR beta chain sequence together with its context. This record belongs to a study of CD8+ T cells in alopecia areata. Study summary: It was oral tofacitinib, at 5 to 10 mg twice daily, that treated patients received. Tofacitinib therapy took 6 to 18 months; 6 months off drug came after.

RNA, once extracted, was reverse transcribed into cDNA for use as the sequencing template. Libraries were prepared by immunoSEQ multiplex PCR; TCRdb keeps only in-frame clonotypes and omits some of them. The sample yields fewer than 200,000 clones, around 71% seen once. Trimming took 0 bases from V and 5 from J, leaving 6 bases between them. There are 12 residues in the CDR3. Per germline, CDR1 SGHRS and CDR2 YFSETQ. Lesional scalp punch biopsies and peripheral blood were collected from alopecia areata patients. The chain uses TRBV5-1 and TRBJ2-7; D ambiguous. The material sequenced was CD8+ T cells sorted from blood, taken at week 0. This sequence was found in a human donor with alopecia areata. The CDR3 loop reads CASSLAYDEQYF. CDR3 nucleotides: TGCGCCAGCAGCTTGGCCTATGACGAGCAGTACTTC.